Presented here are 28 T cell receptor beta chains from one specimen sequenced in a study of blood T cells in healthy people across ages. Primers used in a second PCR of roughly 6 to 11 cycles were a sample-barcoded 5' primer and a J-beta primer mix. Using its own MiXCR run on the 5' RACE reads, TCRdb lists one record per CDR3 protein. The data contain about a million distinct CDR3 sequences, around 54% of them singletons. The sequenced sample was blood. The origin of the receptors is a woman aged 55-70 years in good health.

This clonotype was seen only once. The chain recombines TRBV6-1 with TRBJ1-6; TRBD1 is a possible D gene (5 bases). In germline, CDR1 is MNHNS, CDR2 SASEGT. This CDR3 is 15 amino acids long. Trimming shortened V by 2 bases and J by 4 bases, and 9 bases separated the two germline ends. CDR3 nucleotides: TGTGCCAGCAGTGAATCGGGGGAGTATAATTCACCCCTCCACTTT. Residues: CASSESGEYNSPLHF.

A note on this clonotype: An end of the junction differs from the germline gene, which may be a read error. The CDR3 spells CASSSTTTLYNEQFF. CDR3 nucleotides: TGTGCCAGTAGTTCAACGACTACCTTATACAATGAGCAGTTCTTC. The chain recombines TRBV12-3 or TRBV12-4 with TRBJ2-1, with a tentative D call TRBD2 (5 bases). This CDR3 has 15 residues.

The chain employs TRBV27 and TRBJ2-2; unclear D gene. CDR3 length equals 14 residues. Germline CDR1 MNHEY, CDR2 SMNVEV (reference sequence). The V end was cut by 5 bases, the J end by 1 base, with 8 bases between. CDR3 DNA sequence: TGTGCCAGCAGTCCCCAGAGGAACACCGGGGAGCTGTTTTTT. Encoded protein: CASSPQRNTGELFF.

This clonotype was counted between two and nine times. V gene TRBV7-2 combines with J gene TRBJ2-6; 8 bases match TRBD2. After removal of 5 bases from V and 4 bases from J, the junction contained 7 bases not matched to a gene. Germline CDR1 and CDR2: SGHTA and FQGNSA. This CDR3 has 16 residues. CDR3 nucleotides: TGTGCCAGCAGCGGTTCGGGAGGGTTAGGGGCCAACGTCCTGACTTTC. Its translation: CASSGSGGLGANVLTF.

There are a few counts of this clonotype. This chain links TRBV7-3 with TRBJ2-1; 8 bases fit TRBD2. The CDR3 runs to 18 residues. Germline loops: CDR1 SGHTA, CDR2 FQGTGA. The junction had 13 bases not matched to a gene; V was cut back by 2 bases and J by 4 bases. The CDR3 sequence is CASSLERSVLAAYNEQFF. CDR3 bases: TGTGCCAGCAGCTTAGAAAGGTCCGTACTAGCGGCTTACAATGAGCAGTTCTTC.

Regarding this clonotype: At one end the junction does not follow the germline gene, possibly because of a read error. The chain links TRBV27 to TRBJ1-6; 10 bases fit TRBD1. CDR1 and CDR2 from the germline V gene are MNHEY and SMNVEV (reference sequence). CDR3 length equals 17 residues. The CDR3: CASSGPDRGLSFSPPHF. DNA of the CDR3: TGTGCCAGCAGTGGCCCAGACAGGGGGCTAAGTTTTTCACCCCCCCACTTT.

The chain combines TRBV20-1 with TRBJ2-5; maybe TRBD2 (6 bases). The DNA matches TRBJ2-7 better at its end, which makes the J call doubtful. CDR3 size: 15 residues. Germline values: CDR1 DFQATT, CDR2 SNEGSKA (reference sequence). This chain's CDR3 is CSAVRSGSSSYEQYF. CDR3 DNA: TGCAGTGCTGTAAGGAGCGGGTCTAGCTCCTACGAGCAGTACTTC.

This clonotype was found once. The chain uses TRBV27 and TRBJ1-5; 8 nucleotides align to TRBD1. This CDR3 has 18 amino acids. V shed 2 bases, J shed 0 bases, and the junction held 9 bases outside the gene matches. Germline assignment: CDR1 MNHEY and CDR2 SMNVEV (reference sequence). This chain's CDR3 is CASSLRARGQISNQPQHF. The DNA of the CDR3 is TGTGCCAGCAGTTTACGTGCCAGGGGGCAGATTAGCAATCAGCCCCAGCATTTT.

This clonotype came up a few times. The chain links TRBV27 to TRBJ2-7, with 8 bases aligning to TRBD1. The germline V gene has CDR1 MNHEY and CDR2 SMNVEV (reference sequence). This CDR3 comprises 14 residues. The V gene end was trimmed by 7 bases and the J gene end by 0 bases; junction bases not matched to a gene: 5. The CDR3 DNA sequence: TGTGCCAGCAAGGGAACAGGGGGCTCCTACGAGCAGTACTTC. Its translation: CASKGTGGSYEQYF.

This clonotype was counted only a few times. The chain has TRBV4-1 and TRBJ1-2; no definite D call. With 1 base removed from V and 3 bases from J, the gap between germline ends came to 9 bases. Germline CDR1 is MGHRA and CDR2 is YSYEKL. The CDR3 extends over 14 amino acids. The CDR3 region is CASSQAEVDYGYTF. CDR3 nucleotides: TGCGCCAGCAGCCAAGCCGAGGTGGACTATGGCTACACCTTC.

This chain joins TRBV4-1 and TRBJ2-3; D gene uncertain. CDR3 length: 15 amino acids. CDR1 is MGHRA, CDR2 YSYEKL, per germline. Deletions cut 1 base from V and 1 base from J, with 9 bases between. In DNA, the CDR3 is TGCGCCAGCAGCCAAGTTTTGGGTGGCACAGATACGCAGTATTTT. It translates to CASSQVLGGTDTQYF.

This clonotype was counted a few times. In nucleotides, the CDR3 is TGCAGTGCCGCCGGAGGGTACGAGCAGTACTTC. Its translation: CSAAGGYEQYF. The chain has TRBV20-1 and TRBJ2-7, with a possible D match to TRBD2 (6 bases). This CDR3 comprises 11 residues. V gave up 6 bases and J gave up 4 bases, with 10 bases separating them. From germline, CDR1 is DFQATT and CDR2 SNEGSKA (reference sequence).

This clonotype was picked up a small number of times. This CDR3 is CASSSGQGSNQPQHF. The CDR3 DNA follows: TGTGCCAGCAGTTCCGGACAGGGTAGCAATCAGCCCCAGCATTTT. J is TRBJ1-5 and V is TRBV12-3 or TRBV12-4; 8 nucleotides agree with TRBD1. Germline trimming cut 4 bases from V and 0 bases from J; bases unmatched to any gene: 2. The CDR3 is made up of 15 amino acids.

This clonotype was observed a few times. V and J are TRBV20-1 and TRBJ2-1; TRBD1 matches at 9 bases. Germline values: CDR1 DFQATT, CDR2 SNEGSKA (reference sequence). V lost 0 bases and J lost 6; bases outside the gene matches: 12. The CDR3 extends over 17 amino acids. The CDR3 region has the DNA TGCAGTGCTAGAGAGAGGGGCCGGGACAGGGTGGTCAATGAGCAGTTCTTC. This codes for CSARERGRDRVVNEQFF.

V gene TRBV6-5 combines with J gene TRBJ2-3; D gene unclear. There are 13 residues in the CDR3. The V gene lost 5 bases and the J gene lost 5 bases, with 11 bases spanning the gap. CDR1 and CDR2 from the germline V gene are MNHEY and SVGAGI. CDR3 DNA sequence: TGTGCCAGCAGTCTGATTCATGGAGATACGCAGTATTTT. It codes for CASSLIHGDTQYF.

DNA of the CDR3: TGCGCCAGCAGCCGGACGGGGTCGGGTTACAATGAGCAGTTCTTC. This translates into CASSRTGSGYNEQFF. The chain links TRBV5-1 to TRBJ2-1; the D gene is possibly TRBD2 (5 bases). This CDR3 is built from 15 residues. Germline V lookup: CDR1 SGHRS, CDR2 YFSETQ. Trimming stripped 4 bases from V and 4 bases from J, with 15 bases between.

This clonotype was recorded a few times. The chain has TRBV4-3 and TRBJ2-1; 8 bases fit TRBD2. The CDR3 sequence is 18 residues long. Germline CDR1 is LGHNA and CDR2 is YSLEER. V trimming: 0 bases; J trimming: 7 bases; junction bases outside the gene matches: 14. The CDR3, as DNA: TGCGCCAGCAGCCAAGATGAAATCGGGCTAGCGGGTCCTAATGAGCAGTTCTTC. Its translation is CASSQDEIGLAGPNEQFF.

This chain joins TRBV5-5 and TRBJ2-1; TRBD2 agrees at 9 bases. The CDR3 is 16 amino acids. Per the germline V gene, CDR1 is SGHKS and CDR2 is YYEKEE (reference sequence). V gave up 3 bases and J gave up 0 bases; unmatched junction bases: 4. As DNA, the CDR3 is TGTGCCAGCAGCTGGCAGCGGGGGGCCTCCTACAATGAGCAGTTCTTC. Its translation: CASSWQRGASYNEQFF.

This clonotype appeared a single time. The rearrangement joins TRBV28 to TRBJ2-1, with TRBD1 as a possible D gene (6 bases). The CDR3 runs 16 residues. V lost 4 bases and J 8 bases, leaving 21 bases between the germline ends. Germline V lookup: CDR1 MDHEN, CDR2 SYDVKM. The CDR3 here is CASSSGASPSLDEQFF. CDR3 bases: TGTGCCAGCAGTTCAGGGGCTTCCCCAAGTCTGGATGAGCAGTTCTTC. Supplemented by reference TRBV28 and TRBJ2-1, the full variable domain reads DVKVTQSSRYLVKRTGEKVFLECVQDMDHENMFWYRQDPGLGLRLIYFSYDVKMKEKGDIPEGYSVSREKKERFSLILESASTNQTSMYLCASSSGASPSLDEQFFGPGTRLTVL.

This clonotype was observed a handful of times. The chain recombines TRBV2 with TRBJ2-5, with 7 bases matching TRBD1. Trimming removed 2 bases from V and 1 base from J; junction bases left unmatched: 4. Germline values: CDR1 SNHLY, CDR2 FYNNEI. The CDR3 extends over 15 amino acids. The CDR3 coding sequence is TGTGCCAGCAGTGAAAGGAGGACAGGCCAAGAGACCCAGTACTTC. Translating gives CASSERRTGQETQYF.

The chain employs TRBV29-1 and TRBJ1-1; no clear D gene. V dropped 4 bases and J dropped 4 bases, with 13 bases sitting between them. The CDR3 runs 13 residues. CDR1 is SQVTM, CDR2 ANQGSEA, per germline. CDR3 in amino acids: CSVAKEVLTEAFF. CDR3 in DNA: TGCAGCGTTGCCAAGGAGGTCCTCACTGAAGCTTTCTTT.

This clonotype is a singleton in its sample. The V call is TRBV5-1, the J call TRBJ2-2; D may be TRBD1 (6 bases). Germline V gene lookup returns CDR1 SGHRS and CDR2 YFSETQ. V was clipped by 1 base and J by 1 base, with 8 bases between them. The CDR3 length is 15 residues. CDR3 region: CASSLPQGNTGELFF. In DNA form, the CDR3 reads TGCGCCAGCAGCTTGCCACAGGGGAACACCGGGGAGCTGTTTTTT.

CDR3: CASSQEWRGNYEQYF. The CDR3 region has the DNA TGTGCCAGCAGCCAGGAGTGGCGGGGGAACTACGAGCAGTACTTC. The gene calls are TRBV4-2 and TRBJ2-4; 7 bases match TRBD2. The end of the DNA fits TRBJ2-7 better, so the J call may be wrong. CDR3 length: 15 residues. Germline CDR1 LGHNA, CDR2 YNFKEQ.

The J gene is TRBJ2-1, the V gene TRBV7-9; 7 bases map to TRBD2. Germline V gene sequence: CDR1 SEHNR, CDR2 FQNEAQ (reference sequence). This CDR3 region has 15 residues. Trimming took 6 bases from V and 5 from J; bases not matched to a gene: 10. CDR3 sequence (DNA): TGTGCCAGCAGTATCGGGGGACTACCGAACAATGAGCAGTTCTTC. Translation: CASSIGGLPNNEQFF.

The J gene is TRBJ2-1, the V gene TRBV7-9, with D perhaps TRBD1 or TRBD2 (5 bases each). V was clipped by 4 bases and J by 8 bases, with 21 bases between them. Germline loops: CDR1 SEHNR, CDR2 FQNEAQ (reference sequence). The CDR3 is made up of 16 amino acids. CDR3 protein: CASSSYLMDGGYEQFF. CDR3 in DNA: TGTGCCAGCAGCTCCTACCTTATGGATGGGGGATATGAGCAGTTCTTC.

The chain joins TRBV3-1 to TRBJ2-7; D might be TRBD2 (6 bases). V lost 1 base to trimming and J lost 3 bases, with 10 bases between them. Germline V gene sequence: CDR1 LGHDT, CDR2 YNNKEL (reference sequence). CDR3 length equals 14 residues. CDR3 DNA: TGTGCCAGCAGCCAAGTTGTTAGCGGCTACGAGCAGTACTTC. Translating it yields CASSQVVSGYEQYF.

CDR3 in amino acids: CASSLWGVGTQYF. The CDR3 bases are TGTGCCAGCAGTTTGTGGGGGGTCGGGACCCAGTACTTC. J is TRBJ2-5 and V is TRBV28, with a possible D match to TRBD2 (6 bases). Trimming shortened V by 3 bases and J by 7 bases, and 12 bases separated the two germline ends. This CDR3 contains 13 residues. Per germline, CDR1 MDHEN and CDR2 SYDVKM. The whole variable domain, remainder taken from reference TRBV28 and TRBJ2-5, is DVKVTQSSRYLVKRTGEKVFLECVQDMDHENMFWYRQDPGLGLRLIYFSYDVKMKEKGDIPEGYSVSREKKERFSLILESASTNQTSMYLCASSLWGVGTQYFGPGTRLLVL.

J is TRBJ2-1 and V is TRBV7-9; D is undetermined. Trimming cost V 1 base and J 10 bases, with 8 bases left between them. The V gene's germline CDR1 is SEHNR and CDR2 FQNEAQ (reference sequence). The CDR3 consists of 12 residues. CDR3 DNA sequence: TGTGCCAGCAGCTTAGTACCGAGGGAGCAGTTCTTC. It yields the protein CASSLVPREQFF. Full variable domain (outside the CDR3, taken from reference TRBV7-9 and TRBJ2-1): DTGVSQNPRHKITKRGQNVTFRCDPISEHNRLYWYRQTLGQGPEFLTYFQNEAQLEKSRLLSDRFSAERPKGSFSTLEIQRTEQGDSAMYLCASSLVPREQFFGPGTRLTVL.